This T cell receptor beta chain was retrieved from a study of Ad26.COV2.S vaccination and SARS-CoV-2 variants. In the study overall: Doses of Ad26.COV2.S were injected into muscle once or twice, 56 days apart. The study, taken as a whole, reports: Spike-specific CD8+ and CD4+ T cell responses reportedly showed substantial breadth after vaccination.

Using immunoSEQ multiplex PCR, the repertoire was profiled, and TCRdb retains in-frame clones only, with some absent. This sample yields about 380,000 clones, of which about four fifths are seen a single time; around 7% belongs to the top ten. Treatment meaning: some 20 received Ad26.COV2.S at low or high dose, single or two shots; about 5 received placebo; per-sample allocation not given. Collection of samples fell on day 63 after the first vaccine or placebo injection. This clone appeared once. Its target is unknown. This clonotype was obtained from a person aged 18 to 65 who received the Ad26.COV2.S COVID-19 vaccine or a placebo. Sequencing used peripheral blood, obtained in a trial of Ad26.COV2.S vaccine versus placebo.

The chain's CDR3 is CASSFGGSSSGNTIYF. CDR3 DNA: TGTGCCAGCAGCTTCGGGGGATCTTCCTCTGGAAACACCATATATTTT. This sequence joins TRBV5-6 and TRBJ1-3, with TRBD1 as a possible D gene (5 bases). The germline CDR1 and CDR2 sequences are SGHDT and YYEEEE. CDR3 length: 16 amino acids. The V end was cut by 2 bases, the J end by 0 bases, with 12 bases between.